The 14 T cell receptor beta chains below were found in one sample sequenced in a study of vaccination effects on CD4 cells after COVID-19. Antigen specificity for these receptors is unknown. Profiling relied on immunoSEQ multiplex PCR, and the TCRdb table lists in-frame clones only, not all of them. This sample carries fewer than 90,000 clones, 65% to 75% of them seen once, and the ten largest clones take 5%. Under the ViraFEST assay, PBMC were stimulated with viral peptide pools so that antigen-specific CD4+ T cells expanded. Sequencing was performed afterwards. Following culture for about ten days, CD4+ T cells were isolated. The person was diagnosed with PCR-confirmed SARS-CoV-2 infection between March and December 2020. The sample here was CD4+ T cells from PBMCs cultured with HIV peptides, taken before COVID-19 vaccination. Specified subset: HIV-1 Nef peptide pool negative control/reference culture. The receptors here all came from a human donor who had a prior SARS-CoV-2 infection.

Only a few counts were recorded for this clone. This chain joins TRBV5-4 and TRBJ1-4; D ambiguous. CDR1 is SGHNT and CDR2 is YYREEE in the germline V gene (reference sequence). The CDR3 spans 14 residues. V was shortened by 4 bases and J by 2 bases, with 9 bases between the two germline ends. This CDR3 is CASSARATNEKLFF. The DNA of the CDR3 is TGTGCCAGCAGCGCTCGCGCGACTAATGAAAAACTGTTTTTT. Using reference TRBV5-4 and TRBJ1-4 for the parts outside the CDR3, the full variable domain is ETGVTQSPTHLIKTRGQQVTLRCSSQSGHNTVSWYQQALGQGPQFIFQYYREEENGRGNFPPRFSGLQFPNYSSELNVNALELDDSALYLCASSARATNEKLFFGSGTQLSVL.

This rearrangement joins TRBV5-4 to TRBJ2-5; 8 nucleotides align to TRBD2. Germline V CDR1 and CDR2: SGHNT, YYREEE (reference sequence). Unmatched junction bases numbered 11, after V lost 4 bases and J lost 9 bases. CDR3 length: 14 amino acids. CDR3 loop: CASSTERGFTSQYF. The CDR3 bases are TGTGCCAGCAGCACAGAGCGGGGGTTCACATCCCAGTACTTC.

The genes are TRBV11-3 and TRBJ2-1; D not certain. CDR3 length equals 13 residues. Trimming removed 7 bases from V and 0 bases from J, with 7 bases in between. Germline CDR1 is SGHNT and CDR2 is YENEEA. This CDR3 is CASTKSSYNEQFF. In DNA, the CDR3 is TGTGCCAGCACCAAAAGCTCCTACAATGAGCAGTTCTTC.

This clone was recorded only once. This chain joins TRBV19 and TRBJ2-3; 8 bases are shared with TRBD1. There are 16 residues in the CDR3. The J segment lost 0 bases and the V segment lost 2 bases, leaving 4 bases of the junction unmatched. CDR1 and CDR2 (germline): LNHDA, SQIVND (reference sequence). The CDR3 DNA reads TGTGCCAGTAGTATAACCAGGGGGCTCAGCACAGATACGCAGTATTTT. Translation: CASSITRGLSTDTQYF.

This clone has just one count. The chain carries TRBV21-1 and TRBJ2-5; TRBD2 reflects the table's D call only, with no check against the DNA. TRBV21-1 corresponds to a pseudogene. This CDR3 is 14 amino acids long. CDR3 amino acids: CASSNKRDQETQYF. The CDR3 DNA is TGTGCCAGCAGCAATAAGCGGGACCAAGAGACCCAGTACTTC.

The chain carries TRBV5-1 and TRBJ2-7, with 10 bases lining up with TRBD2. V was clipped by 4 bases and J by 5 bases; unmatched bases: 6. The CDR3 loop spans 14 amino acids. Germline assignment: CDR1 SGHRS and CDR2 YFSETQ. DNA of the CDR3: TGCGCCAGCAGCGACATAGGGACTAGCGACGAGCAGTACTTC. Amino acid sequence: CASSDIGTSDEQYF.

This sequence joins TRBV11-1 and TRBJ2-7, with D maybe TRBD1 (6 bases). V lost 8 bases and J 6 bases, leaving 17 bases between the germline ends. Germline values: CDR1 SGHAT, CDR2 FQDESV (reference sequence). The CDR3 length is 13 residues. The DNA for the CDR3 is TGTGCCAGCCAAACTACTCAGGGGAGCGAGCAGTACTTC. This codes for CASQTTQGSEQYF.

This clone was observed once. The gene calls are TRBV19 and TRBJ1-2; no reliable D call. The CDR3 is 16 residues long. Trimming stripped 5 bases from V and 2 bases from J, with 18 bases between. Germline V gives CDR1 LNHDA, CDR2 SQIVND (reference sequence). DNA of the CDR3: TGTGCCAGTAGTGCCGCCTTTGGCGGAACAAACTATGGCTACACCTTC. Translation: CASSAAFGGTNYGYTF.

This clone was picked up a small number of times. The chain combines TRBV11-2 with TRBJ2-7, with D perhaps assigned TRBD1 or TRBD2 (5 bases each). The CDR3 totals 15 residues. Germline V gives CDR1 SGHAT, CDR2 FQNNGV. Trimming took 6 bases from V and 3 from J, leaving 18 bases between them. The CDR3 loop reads CASRKIRDPVYEQYF. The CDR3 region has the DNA TGTGCCAGCAGGAAGATACGGGACCCTGTCTACGAGCAGTACTTC.

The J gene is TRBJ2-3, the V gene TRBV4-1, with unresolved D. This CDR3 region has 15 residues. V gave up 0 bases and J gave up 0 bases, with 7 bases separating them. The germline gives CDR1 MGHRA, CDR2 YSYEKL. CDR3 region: CASSQDYTSTDTQYF. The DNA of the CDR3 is TGCGCCAGCAGCCAAGATTATACTAGCACAGATACGCAGTATTTT.

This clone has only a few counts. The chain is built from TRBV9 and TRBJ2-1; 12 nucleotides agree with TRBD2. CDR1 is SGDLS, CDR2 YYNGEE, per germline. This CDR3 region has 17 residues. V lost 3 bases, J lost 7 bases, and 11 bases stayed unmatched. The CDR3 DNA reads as TGTGCCAGCAGCGCACTAGCGGGAGGTCTCTCGTGGAATGAGCAGTTCTTC. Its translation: CASSALAGGLSWNEQFF.

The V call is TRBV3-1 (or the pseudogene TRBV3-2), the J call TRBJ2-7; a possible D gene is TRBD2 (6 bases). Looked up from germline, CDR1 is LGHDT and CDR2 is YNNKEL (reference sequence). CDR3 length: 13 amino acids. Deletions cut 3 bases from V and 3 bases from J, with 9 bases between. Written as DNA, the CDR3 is TGTGCCAGCAGCCATGGGGGACTCTACGAGCAGTACTTC. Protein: CASSHGGLYEQYF.

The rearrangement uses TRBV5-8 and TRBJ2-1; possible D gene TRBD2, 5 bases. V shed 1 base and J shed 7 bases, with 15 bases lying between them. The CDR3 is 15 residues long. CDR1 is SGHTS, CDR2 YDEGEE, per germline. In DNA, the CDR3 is TGTGCCAGCAGCTTGAGAGGGAGTATGGTGAATGAGCAGTTCTTC. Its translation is CASSLRGSMVNEQFF.

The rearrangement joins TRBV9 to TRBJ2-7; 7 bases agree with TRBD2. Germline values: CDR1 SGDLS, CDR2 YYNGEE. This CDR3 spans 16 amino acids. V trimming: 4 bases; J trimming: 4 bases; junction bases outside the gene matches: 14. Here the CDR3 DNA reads TGTGCCAGCAGCATACGTCAGACTAGCCGGCCGTACGAGCAGTACTTC. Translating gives CASSIRQTSRPYEQYF. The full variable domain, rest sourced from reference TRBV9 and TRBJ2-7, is DSGVTQTPKHLITATGQRVTLRCSPRSGDLSVYWYQQSLDQGLQFLIQYYNGEERAKGNILERFSAQQFPDLHSELNLSSLELGDSALYFCASSIRQTSRPYEQYFGPGTRLTVT.